This T cell receptor (beta chain) was documented in a study of shared clonotypes between healthy human individuals (dated by TCRdb to 2018 to 2021). The study in broad terms: The cohort included three men and a couple of women between 18 and 49 years of age. For each donor, CD4 naive and CD4 memory were each given three plates, CD8 naive was given two plates, and CD8 memory was given one plate. To estimate repertoire size and how much clonotypes are shared between individuals, the study performed deep sequencing of blood TCR repertoires from a few healthy adults. To increase sequencing depth and limit assay-specific biases, TCR repertoire library preparation and sequencing were carried out by different laboratories using diverse techniques. Per donor, leukapheresis produced somewhere between about 0.9 and 9.5 billion PBMCs.

The CDR3 runs 17 amino acids, cysteine and phenylalanine included. CDR3 DNA only is kept here, 51 bases in frame from base 1. The trim is 5 bases for V and 0 bases for J, with a gap of 19 bases between the germline ends. CDR1 and CDR2 are read off the germline V gene as MDHEN and SYDVKM. Study-level results and caveats: Compared with non-shared clonotypes, clonotypes shared by all four sorted-subset donors had higher generation probabilities. Roughly 5.2% of naive CD4, 3% to 3.5% of naive CD8, roughly 2.5% of memory CD4, and less than 0.45% of memory CD8 clonotypes were shared across a handful of donors. Incomplete sequencing was indicated by rarefaction of sorted-subset datasets, despite the large sequencing depth. Sampling was restricted to blood, and TCR repertoires in tissue are likely to differ from TCR repertoires in blood. The small number of donors limited the genetic and exposure-history diversity represented. Naive subsets generally had larger estimated clonotype richness than memory subsets did. Pairwise subsampling led to the expectation that sequencing depth would affect the degree of clonotype sharing among donors.

Using the deep immunoSEQ assay, TCR CDR3 regions were amplified from genomic DNA by multiplex PCR. For each cell subset, the extracted genomic DNA was distributed evenly across all wells of several immunoSEQ 96-well plates, and each plate served as one replicate. For sorted subsets, each replicate PCR was loaded with 200 ng genomic DNA, equivalent to 30,000 or so T cell genomes. Purified libraries were measured with a Qubit 3.0 fluorometer, size-checked on a Bioanalyzer 2100, and measured again with the KAPA Library Quantification kit. Each immunoSEQ 96-well plate was sequenced on its own single-read 150-cycle Illumina NextSeq 550 flow cell. On the authors' methods: Because only junctional sequences without quality scores were contained in the immunoSEQ output, filtering matching that applied to full-length reads could not be performed. To assign V/J genes and CDR3, sequences were annotated using PyIR, a Python wrapper for IgBLAST v1.9, with IMGT germline references. Reads with weak V/J assignments (E-value above 1e-6), missing CDR3, stop codons, out-of-frame junctions, or ambiguous translated residues were removed. V3J clonotypes were defined by identical inferred V gene, J gene, and CDR3 amino acid sequence. To compute the percentage overlap between repertoires, the number of shared unique clonotypes was divided by the size of the smaller repertoire. Repertoire richness was assessed with RTK rarefaction, the Chao1 estimator, and Recon v2.1 estimates of unobserved clonotypes. Generation probabilities were computed with OLGA for all TCRbeta clonotypes obtained by the gDNA method from several donors. The table comes from immuneACCESS by way of TCRdb, which keeps in-frame sequences with V and J called. Part of the clones is missing from these tables; in studies checked, under half for an unresolved V gene and the rest for unknown reasons. That table supplies the V and J calls and clone size; D and trimming were determined from the DNA. The sample data list about 2.5 million clones, and about nine tenths of these were observed just once. The leading ten clones occupy 0.3% to 0.45% of the sample.

As to this clone: Its target antigen remains unknown. Qualities for individual bases were not recorded, and no much larger clone is one base off.

Donors were healthy HIV-negative adults with no recently reported acute infections or vaccinations. Only Caucasian adults living in Nashville, Tennessee, USA were represented among the donors. CD4+ T cells were enriched by magnetic negative selection; naive cells were then positively selected on CD45RA, and the negative fraction formed the memory subset. Blood was obtained by leukapheresis, after which PBMCs were separated by Ficoll-Histopaque density gradient centrifugation and cryopreserved in liquid nitrogen vapor phase. Purity and quantity of every magnetically sorted T cell population were checked by analytical flow cytometry. Each sorted fraction had its genomic DNA isolated and then quantified by UV absorbance on a Nanodrop 2000c.

The chain couples TRBV28 to TRBJ1-1, and TRBD1 may be the D gene, going by 5 matching bases. The sequenced sample was naive CD4+ T cells from PBMCs. In light of the paper, this sample's cell subset or site label describes: CD45RA+ positively selected. The TCR sequence derives from a man younger than 35 in good health. Some clones in this sample may be carry-over from other donors' samples. The nucleotide sequence is given as TGTGCCAGCAGTGTTGGAGGCACCCCGGGGGTGAACACTGAAGCTTTCTTT. Its amino acids are CASSVGGTPGVNTEAFF. The variable domain in full, with residues beyond the CDR3 obtained from the reference TRBV28 and TRBJ1-1 genes, is DVKVTQSSRYLVKRTGEKVFLECVQDMDHENMFWYRQDPGLGLRLIYFSYDVKMKEKGDIPEGYSVSREKKERFSLILESASTNQTSMYLCASSVGGTPGVNTEAFFGQGTRLTVV.